This TCR beta chain was recorded in a study of identical twins. The CDR3 is 15 residues long. Trimming left V 0 bases short and J 0 bases short, with 9 bases between. Germline loops: CDR1 SGHRS, CDR2 YFSETQ. This clonotype came up many times. TCRdb re-called the 5' RACE reads through MiXCR, storing one row per CDR3 protein. In the table there are some 1,600,000 distinct CDR3 sequences, around 29% of which are singletons. Sequencing input: cord blood. The clonotype comes from a newborn girl in good health. The chain recombines TRBV5-1 with TRBJ1-1; no clear D. CDR3 protein: CASSLAPALNTEAFF. CDR3 coding DNA: TGCGCCAGCAGCTTGGCTCCGGCCCTGAACACTGAAGCTTTCTTT.